This T cell receptor (beta chain) came from a study of T cells in pancreatic ductal adenocarcinoma. Findings of the study overall: Enrichment of CD45RO+ effector over naive T cells in tumors may bias clonality. The resected pancreatic cancer cohort was biased toward the minority with early-stage disease. Blood clonality (about 0.072) did not differ significantly from tumor (approximately 0.12). Tumor samples had fewer productive templates and 7.5 to 9.5-fold fewer unique clonotypes than blood.

Assay used: immunoSEQ multiplex PCR; TCRdb lists only in-frame clones, some missing. The sample gives about 31,000 clones, around 90% of which show up once; under 2.5% is in the top ten. For this clone: What it recognizes is unknown.

The trim removed 6 bases at V and 4 bases at J, leaving 9 bases unmatched. The CDR3 runs 15 residues. Germline V lookup: CDR1 MGHDK, CDR2 SYGVNS. The selected patients with pancreatic ductal adenocarcinoma had surgery but no neoadjuvant therapy. Material for sequencing was PBMCs. The sequence was obtained from a human donor with pancreatic ductal adenocarcinoma. The gene calls are TRBV25-1 and TRBJ2-7; the match to TRBD2 covers 10 bases. This chain's CDR3 is CASSVAGGHSYEQYF. The CDR3 bases are TGTGCCAGCAGCGTAGCGGGAGGACATAGTTACGAGCAGTACTTC.